This T cell receptor (beta chain) was observed in a study of naive and memory T cell subsets (dated by TCRdb to 2016 to 2017). Regarding the study in general: In the figure summarizing the skin biopsy and whole blood samples, 10 or so blood donors, 7 tuberculin skin test biopsies and 3 saline control biopsies were reported. Skin biopsies were collected from tuberculin skin test sites or from saline-injected control sites and were processed for RNA extraction as previously described. PCR2 was typically performed as a SYBR Green qPCR that was stopped at a set threshold, although end-point PCR (roughly 6 cycles) could be used instead for low-input samples. Here is what the overall study found, with its caveats: The RNA-based method was acknowledged to be potentially sensitive to changes in TCR transcripts with T cell activation and differentiation. The higher numbers of TCRs at tuberculin skin test sites were interpreted as T cell infiltration of a delayed type IV hypersensitivity reaction. TCR sequences were reportedly recovered from both skin biopsy types, with far more TCRs at tuberculin skin test sites. Skin biopsy collection and RNA processing details were not given in the paper but referenced to earlier studies.

The CDR3, from cysteine to phenylalanine, totals 12 residues. This entry keeps only the CDR3 DNA: 36 bases, framed from base 1. The germline V gene yields SQVTM for CDR1 and ANQGSEA for CDR2. At the junction V is shortened by 1 base and J by 10 bases; bases outside the gene matches: 6. Per the publication, the treatment or condition label means: skin biopsy from PPD injection site in Mantoux-positive individual. Using 3' ligation of a UMI-containing oligonucleotide to TCR cDNA, the study laid out a robust and sensitive protocol to amplify, sequence and analyze TCRs. The tuberculin skin test biopsies were taken from PPD-injected sites in individuals who had a positive Mantoux test. Total RNA was treated with RQ1 DNase, without cell sorting, prior to reverse transcription, with an input of about 1 to 1000 ng being targeted. Libraries were prepared from skin biopsies and whole blood to test how robust the pipeline was in samples where T cells are a minority population.

Receptors were amplified or captured by UMI-ligation and nested PCR. The ligated cDNA was amplified in four rounds of PCR with nested alpha and beta constant region primers together with the SP2 primer. TCR RNA was reverse transcribed with SuperScript IV using alpha and beta constant region primers for the blood and skin samples. Using T4 RNA ligase 1, an oligonucleotide carrying both the Illumina SP2 primer and a UMI was ligated onto the 3' end of the cDNA. The 12-nucleotide UMI consisted of two random hexamers with an eight-base spacer between the hexamers to prevent hairpin formation. From the second PCR onward, TCR alpha and beta chain libraries were processed separately, and dual indexing was applied for multiplexing. After pooling, the indexed libraries were analyzed by capillary electrophoresis and sequenced on either an Illumina MiSeq or NextSeq. Libraries were spiked with PhiX DNA at about 4.5-7.5% so that base diversity was increased and cluster recognition was improved. Regarding the original processing steps: Demultiplexor extracted UMIs from read 2, combined them with read 1 TCR sequence, and split reads by sample indices. Decombinator identified V and J genes and V-J junctions, assigning each TCR a five-part identifier including V and J deletions. UMIs were used by Collapsinator to correct sequencing errors and PCR amplification heterogeneity, so that a UMI-based abundance was obtained for each TCR. CDR3Translator converted identifiers to nucleotide sequence, translated to amino acids, and extracted CDR3 regions using terminal motifs. Error-corrected alpha and beta TCR counts from blood and skin were compared after normalization to input RNA amount. TCRdb reprocessing: public reads trimmed at Q25 with fastp, clones called with MiXCR, in-frame beta chains kept. CDR3 protein sequences are deduplicated, and each keeps its most common genes and DNA. The V and J calls and clone size are TCRdb's, not the authors'. The sample data list under 25,000 distinct CDR3 sequences, and 6% of these were observed just once. About 6.2% of the sample is taken by the ten largest.

This clonotype was found many times. The antigen this receptor binds is unknown. There are no base qualities to consult, and no much larger clone falls within one base. The starting material was skin, obtained from a tuberculin skin test site. This sequence originates from an adult in good health. Here the chain combines TRBV29-1 and TRBJ1-1; TRBD1 matches 7 bases in the middle. The base sequence is TGCAGCGTTGAAGGACAGGGAGAGGGAGCTTTCTTT. Its protein product is CSVEGQGEGAFF.